Given below is one T cell receptor beta chain in context. CDR3 length: 15 amino acids. CDR1 is LNHDA and CDR2 is SQIVND in the germline V gene (reference sequence). Germline trimming cut 4 bases from V and 2 bases from J; bases unmatched to any gene: 5. The data derive from a study of blood T cell repertoires in COVID-19. TCRdb keeps only in-frame clones here, not all; method: immunoSEQ multiplex PCR. This sample has approximately 180,000 clones, with more than 75% found just once. This clonotype was obtained from a person between 65 and 79 years old with COVID-19, enrolled during active disease. The chain joins TRBV19 to TRBJ1-5; 7 bases fit TRBD1. The sample consisted of peripheral blood. The CDR3 here is CASSRLRGRNQPQHF. In DNA form, the CDR3 reads TGTGCCAGTAGTAGGCTGAGGGGGCGCAATCAGCCCCAGCATTTT.